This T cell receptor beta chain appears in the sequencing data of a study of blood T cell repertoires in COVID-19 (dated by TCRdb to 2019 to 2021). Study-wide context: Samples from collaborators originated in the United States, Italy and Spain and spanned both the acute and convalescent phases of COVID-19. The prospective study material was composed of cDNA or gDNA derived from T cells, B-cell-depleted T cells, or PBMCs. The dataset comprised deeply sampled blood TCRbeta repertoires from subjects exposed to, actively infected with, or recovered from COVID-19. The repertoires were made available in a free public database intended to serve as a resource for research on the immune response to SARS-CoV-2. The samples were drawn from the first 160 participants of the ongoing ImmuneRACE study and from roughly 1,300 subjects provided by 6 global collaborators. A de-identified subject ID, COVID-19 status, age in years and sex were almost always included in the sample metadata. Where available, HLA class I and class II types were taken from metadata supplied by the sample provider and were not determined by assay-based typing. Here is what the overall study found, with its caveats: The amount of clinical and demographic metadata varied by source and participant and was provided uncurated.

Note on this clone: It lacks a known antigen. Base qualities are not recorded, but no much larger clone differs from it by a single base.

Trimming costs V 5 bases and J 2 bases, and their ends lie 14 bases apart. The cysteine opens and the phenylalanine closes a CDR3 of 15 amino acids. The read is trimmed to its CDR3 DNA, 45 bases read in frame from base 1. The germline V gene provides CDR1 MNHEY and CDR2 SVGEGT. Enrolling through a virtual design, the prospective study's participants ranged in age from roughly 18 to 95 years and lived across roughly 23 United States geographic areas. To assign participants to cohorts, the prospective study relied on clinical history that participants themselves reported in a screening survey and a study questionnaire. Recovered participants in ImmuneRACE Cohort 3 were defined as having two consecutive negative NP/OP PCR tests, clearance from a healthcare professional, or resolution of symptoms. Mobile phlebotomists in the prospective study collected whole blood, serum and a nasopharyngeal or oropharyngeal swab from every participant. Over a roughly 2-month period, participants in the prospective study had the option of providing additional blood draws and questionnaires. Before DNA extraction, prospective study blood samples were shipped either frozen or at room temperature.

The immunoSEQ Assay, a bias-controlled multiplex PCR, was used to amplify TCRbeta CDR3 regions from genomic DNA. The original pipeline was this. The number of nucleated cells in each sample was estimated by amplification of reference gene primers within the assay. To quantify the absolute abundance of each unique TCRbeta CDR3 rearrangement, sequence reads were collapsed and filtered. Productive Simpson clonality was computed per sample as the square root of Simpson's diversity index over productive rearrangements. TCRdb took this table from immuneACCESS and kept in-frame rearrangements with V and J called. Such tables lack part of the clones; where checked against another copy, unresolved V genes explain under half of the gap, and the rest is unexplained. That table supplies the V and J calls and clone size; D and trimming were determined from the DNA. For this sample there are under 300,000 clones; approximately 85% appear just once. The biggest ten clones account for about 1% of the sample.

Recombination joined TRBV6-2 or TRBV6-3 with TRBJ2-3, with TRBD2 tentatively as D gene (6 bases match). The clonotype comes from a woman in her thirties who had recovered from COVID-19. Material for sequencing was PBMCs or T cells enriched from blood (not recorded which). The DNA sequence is TGTGCCAGCAGTCGACGGCGCGGGGACACAGATACGCAGTATTTT. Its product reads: CASSRRRGDTDTQYF.